Below are 3 T cell receptor beta chains sequenced from a single sample in a study of beta chain features in type 1 diabetes. Expressed TCRB transcripts got sequenced, as all isolated RNA was reverse transcribed. Here immunoSEQ multiplex PCR was the method, and the copy in TCRdb shows in-frame clones only, minus some. Among 350,000 or so clones listed, about 20% were seen once. Sequenced: naive CD4+ T cells from blood. These receptors originate from a woman under 30 in good health.

The chain employs TRBV18 and TRBJ1-1; a possible D gene is TRBD1 (5 bases). Germline V CDR1 and CDR2: KGHSH, LQKENI. The CDR3 totals 15 residues. V was pared by 1 base and J by 7 bases, with 16 bases between. CDR3 DNA: TGTGCCAGCTCACCACGGGGGGAAGACGGCGTTGAAGCTTTCTTT. Translating gives CASSPRGEDGVEAFF.

The V gene is TRBV7-6, the J gene TRBJ2-5, with 7 bases aligning to TRBD2. The CDR3 sequence is 13 residues long. Germline-derived CDR1 and CDR2 are SGHVS and FNYEAQ. After removal of 0 bases from V and 5 bases from J, the junction contained 0 bases not matched to a gene. This chain's CDR3 is CASSLAGGETQYF. For the CDR3, the DNA is TGTGCCAGCAGCTTAGCGGGAGGGGAGACCCAGTACTTC.

This rearrangement joins TRBV4-2 to TRBJ2-7; TRBD2 agrees at 11 bases. Trimming at V came to 0 bases and at J to 3 bases, leaving 10 bases not matched to a gene. The CDR3 sequence is 18 residues long. Germline CDR1 LGHNA, CDR2 YNFKEQ. The chain's CDR3 is CASSQEWNVAGGFYEQYF. The CDR3 DNA is TGTGCCAGCAGCCAAGAGTGGAACGTAGCGGGGGGGTTCTACGAGCAGTACTTC.